The text below deals with one T cell receptor (beta chain). Trimming stripped 8 bases from V and 5 bases from J, with 18 bases between. The CDR3 sequence is 14 residues long. Germline V gives CDR1 KGHSH, CDR2 LQKENI. The data stem from a study of cytomegalovirus exposure and HLA in healthy donors. Primers included in the PCR were 60 Vbeta and 13 Jbeta primers. The protocol was immunoSEQ multiplex PCR, while the TCRdb copy is restricted to in-frame clones and leaves out a portion. The repertoire holds about 200,000 clones, with around 77% as singletons. The rearrangement links TRBV18 to TRBJ2-5; D is possibly TRBD2 (7 bases). Sequenced input: PBMCs. The sequence derives from a woman aged 25-40 years in good health and CMV-seronegative. This CDR3 is CASSQSGGWETQYF. The CDR3, as DNA: TGTGCCAGCAGCCAGTCGGGGGGCTGGGAGACCCAGTACTTC.